The source of this TCR beta chain is a study of response to subunit inactivated influenza vaccine. Findings of the study overall: A suggestion made by the authors is that each seasonal influenza vaccination recruits few new T cells.

MiXCR was run by TCRdb on the RT-PCR reads, yielding one entry per CDR3 protein. The profile shows 450,000 to 550,000 distinct CDR3 sequences, about 25% of them singletons. This clonotype was seen more than once but under ten times. Antigen unknown. The CDR3 length is 13 residues. Trimming pared 5 bases from V and 2 bases from J, leaving 8 bases between. Germline V gene data show CDR1 as SGHTS and CDR2 as YDEGEE. The sample was CD4+ T cells sorted from PBMCs, taken 5 days after vaccination. This TCR came from a man in his fifties or sixties who received an inactivated influenza vaccine. The chain has TRBV5-8 and TRBJ2-1; D possibly corresponds to TRBD1 (6 bases). The CDR3 sequence is CASRYRAYNEQFF. In DNA form, the CDR3 reads TGTGCCAGCAGGTACAGGGCCTACAATGAGCAGTTCTTC.